One sample yielded the 10 T cell receptor beta chains listed below, sequenced in a study of blood T cell repertoires in COVID-19. Sequenced by immunoSEQ multiplex PCR; TCRdb stores in-frame clones only, minus some. The profile shows 250,000 or so clones, approximately 87% of them singletons. The material sequenced was peripheral blood. The receptors stem from a man in his fifties or sixties with acute or convalescent COVID-19.

This chain uses TRBV7-3 with TRBJ2-3; 8 bases agree with TRBD2. Germline CDR1 SGHTA, CDR2 FQGTGA. The J segment lost 0 bases and the V segment lost 4 bases, leaving 12 bases of the junction unmatched. This CDR3 region has 18 residues. The CDR3 DNA is TGTGCCAGCAGCTCTCATAGCGGGATAGATAAAAGCACAGATACGCAGTATTTT. Its translation is CASSSHSGIDKSTDTQYF. Complete variable domain (other parts from reference TRBV7-3 and TRBJ2-3): GAGVSQTPSNKVTEKGKYVELRCDPISGHTALYWYRQSLGQGPEFLIYFQGTGAADDSGLPNDRFFAVRPEGSVSTLKIQRTERGDSAVYLCASSSHSGIDKSTDTQYFGPGTRLTVL.

V usage is TRBV9 and J usage is TRBJ2-3; a possible D gene is TRBD1 (6 bases). From germline, CDR1 is SGDLS and CDR2 YYNGEE. The CDR3 is 14 residues long. Trimming removed 4 bases from V and 1 base from J, with 10 bases in between. CDR3 sequence: CASSQPGGTDTQYF. CDR3 DNA: TGTGCCAGCAGCCAACCAGGGGGCACAGATACGCAGTATTTT.

Details on this clone: Other DNA sequences of this sample code for an identical CDR3. V and J are TRBV2 and TRBJ2-7, with a tentative D call TRBD2 (6 bases). The V gene's germline CDR1 is SNHLY and CDR2 FYNNEI. The CDR3 consists of 14 residues. The V gene lost 4 bases and the J gene lost 4 bases, with 14 bases spanning the gap. The CDR3 region is CASSAFGGRYEQYF. CDR3 nucleotide sequence: TGTGCCAGCAGTGCATTCGGGGGAAGGTACGAGCAGTACTTC.

The chain recombines TRBV24-1 with TRBJ2-6; the D gene is possibly TRBD1 (6 bases). Trimming removed 2 bases at V and 0 bases at J, with 16 bases between. Germline values: CDR1 KGHDR, CDR2 SFDVKD. This CDR3 spans 19 amino acids. The CDR3: CATSDSQGTARSGANVLTF. CDR3 nucleotides: TGTGCCACCAGTGATTCGCAGGGGACGGCCCGCTCTGGGGCCAACGTCCTGACTTTC.

J is TRBJ1-2 and V is TRBV6-5, with D possibly being TRBD1 (6 bases). In germline, CDR1 is MNHEY, CDR2 SVGAGI. The CDR3 contains 15 residues. Trimming pared 6 bases from V and 1 base from J, leaving 15 bases between. The CDR3 is CASRRQGNDNYGYTF. In DNA form, the CDR3 reads TGTGCCAGCAGGCGCCAGGGGAACGATAACTATGGCTACACCTTC.

The chain combines TRBV11-2 with TRBJ2-3; 11 bases match TRBD2. The CDR3 is 18 residues long. Trimming at V came to 5 bases and at J to 2 bases, leaving 12 bases not matched to a gene. Germline CDR1 SGHAT, CDR2 FQNNGV. CDR3 amino acids: CASSLTARTSGHTDTQYF. Here the CDR3 DNA reads TGTGCCAGCAGCCTCACTGCCCGGACTAGCGGGCACACAGATACGCAGTATTTT.

The chain has TRBV5-5 and TRBJ2-1; no reliable D call. The CDR3 runs 12 residues. Trimming cost V 6 bases and J 9 bases, with 13 bases left between them. Germline V gene sequence: CDR1 SGHKS, CDR2 YYEKEE (reference sequence). CDR3 nucleotide sequence: TGTGCCAGCACCCCTGAACGCGGTGAGCAGTTCTTC. Translating it yields CASTPERGEQFF.

The chain uses TRBV27 and TRBJ1-1; no clear D. V was cut by 2 bases and J by 1 base, with 14 bases left in between. The length of the CDR3 is 16 residues. Germline V gene lookup returns CDR1 MNHEY and CDR2 SMNVEV (reference sequence). The CDR3 spells CASSLQAGTSNTEAFF. In DNA, the CDR3 is TGTGCCAGCAGTTTACAGGCCGGCACCTCGAACACTGAAGCTTTCTTT.

The genes are TRBV28 and TRBJ2-2; D remains ambiguous. The germline CDR1 and CDR2 sequences are MDHEN and SYDVKM. The CDR3 runs to 15 residues. The ends were cut back, 6 bases at V and 1 base at J, with 12 bases in the middle. CDR3 coding DNA: TGTGCCAGCAGCCCTGAACGAGGGAACACCGGGGAGCTGTTTTTT. Translated, it gives CASSPERGNTGELFF.

This chain joins TRBV27 and TRBJ2-1; D remains ambiguous. This CDR3 has 12 amino acids. V lost 3 bases, J lost 10 bases, and 10 bases lay in between. CDR1 MNHEY and CDR2 SMNVEV come from the germline V gene (reference sequence). The CDR3 DNA reads TGTGCCAGCAGTTTGGTAGCTGGCGAGCAGTTCTTC. Its translation: CASSLVAGEQFF.